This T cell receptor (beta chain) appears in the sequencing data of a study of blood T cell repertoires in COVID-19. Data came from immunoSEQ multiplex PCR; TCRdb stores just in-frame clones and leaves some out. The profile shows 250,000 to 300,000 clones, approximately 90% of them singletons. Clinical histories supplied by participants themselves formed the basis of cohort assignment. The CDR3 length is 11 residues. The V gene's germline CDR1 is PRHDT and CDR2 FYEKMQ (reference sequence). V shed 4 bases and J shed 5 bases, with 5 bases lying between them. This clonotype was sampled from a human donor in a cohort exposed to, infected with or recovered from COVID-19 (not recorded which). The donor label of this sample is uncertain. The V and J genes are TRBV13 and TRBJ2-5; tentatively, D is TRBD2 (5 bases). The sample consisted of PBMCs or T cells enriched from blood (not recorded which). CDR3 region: CASSSGETQYF. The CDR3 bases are TGTGCCAGCAGCTCGGGGGAGACCCAGTACTTC.